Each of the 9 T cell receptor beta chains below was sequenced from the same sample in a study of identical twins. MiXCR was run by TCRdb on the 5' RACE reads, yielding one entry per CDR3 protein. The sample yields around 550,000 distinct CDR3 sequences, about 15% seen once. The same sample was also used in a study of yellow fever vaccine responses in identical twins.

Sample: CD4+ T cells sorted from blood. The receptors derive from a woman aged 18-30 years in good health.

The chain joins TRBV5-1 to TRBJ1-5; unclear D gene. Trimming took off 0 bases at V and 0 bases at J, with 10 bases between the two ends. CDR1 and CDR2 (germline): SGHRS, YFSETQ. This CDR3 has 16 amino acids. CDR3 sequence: CASSLDGPYSNQPQHF. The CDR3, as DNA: TGCGCCAGCAGCTTGGACGGACCGTATAGCAATCAGCCCCAGCATTTT.

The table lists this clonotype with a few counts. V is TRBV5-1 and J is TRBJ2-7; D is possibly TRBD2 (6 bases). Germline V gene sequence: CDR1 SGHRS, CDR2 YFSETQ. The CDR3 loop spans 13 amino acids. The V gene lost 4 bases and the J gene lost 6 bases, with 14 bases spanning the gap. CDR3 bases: TGCGCCAGCAGCAAGACGGGGGACGGCGAGCAGTACTTC. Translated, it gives CASSKTGDGEQYF.

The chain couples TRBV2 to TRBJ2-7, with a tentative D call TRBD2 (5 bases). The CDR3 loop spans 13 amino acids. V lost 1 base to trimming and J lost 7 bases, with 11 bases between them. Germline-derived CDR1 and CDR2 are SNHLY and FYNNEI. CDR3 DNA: TGTGCCAGCAGTGAAGAACGGGGTCGGGAGCAGTACTTC. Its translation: CASSEERGREQYF.

The CDR3 sequence is CASSSQGLYNEQFF. CDR3 nucleotides: TGTGCCAGCAGCTCCCAGGGACTCTACAATGAGCAGTTCTTC. The V and J genes are TRBV7-8 and TRBJ2-1; TRBD2 is a possible D gene (6 bases). Trimming pared 4 bases from V and 3 bases from J, leaving 10 bases between. Germline V CDR1 and CDR2: SGHVS, FQNEAQ. CDR3 length: 14 residues.

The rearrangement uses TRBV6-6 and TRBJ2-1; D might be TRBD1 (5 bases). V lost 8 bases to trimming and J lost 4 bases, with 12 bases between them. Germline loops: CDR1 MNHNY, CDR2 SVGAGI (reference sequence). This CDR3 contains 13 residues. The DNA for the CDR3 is TGTGCCAGCGTTGGTGGGGCTTACAATGAGCAGTTCTTC. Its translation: CASVGGAYNEQFF.

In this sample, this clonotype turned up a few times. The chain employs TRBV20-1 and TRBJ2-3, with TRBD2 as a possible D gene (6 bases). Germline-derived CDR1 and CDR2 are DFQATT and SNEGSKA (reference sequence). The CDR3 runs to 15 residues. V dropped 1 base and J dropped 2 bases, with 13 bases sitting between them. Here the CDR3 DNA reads TGCAGTGCTAGAGGCCTGCGGGACCCCACAGATACGCAGTATTTT. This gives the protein CSARGLRDPTDTQYF.

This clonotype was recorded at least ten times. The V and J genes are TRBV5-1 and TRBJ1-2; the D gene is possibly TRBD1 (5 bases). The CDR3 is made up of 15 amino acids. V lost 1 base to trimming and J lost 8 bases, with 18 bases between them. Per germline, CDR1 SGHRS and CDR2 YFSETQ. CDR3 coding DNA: TGCGCCAGCAGCTTGTTTGGGGACGCCGCCGGAGGCTACACCTTC. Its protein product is CASSLFGDAAGGYTF. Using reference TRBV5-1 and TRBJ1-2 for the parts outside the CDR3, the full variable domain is KAGVTQTPRYLIKTRGQQVTLSCSPISGHRSVSWYQQTPGQGLQFLFEYFSETQRNKGNFPGRFSGRQFSNSRSEMNVSTLELGDSALYLCASSLFGDAAGGYTFGSGTRLTVV.

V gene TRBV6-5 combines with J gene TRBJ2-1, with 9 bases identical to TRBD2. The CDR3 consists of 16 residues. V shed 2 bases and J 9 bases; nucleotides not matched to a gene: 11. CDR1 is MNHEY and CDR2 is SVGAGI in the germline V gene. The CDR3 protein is CASSYEYGGGAGEQFF. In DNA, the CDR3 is TGTGCCAGCAGTTACGAGTACGGCGGGGGGGCCGGTGAGCAGTTCTTC.

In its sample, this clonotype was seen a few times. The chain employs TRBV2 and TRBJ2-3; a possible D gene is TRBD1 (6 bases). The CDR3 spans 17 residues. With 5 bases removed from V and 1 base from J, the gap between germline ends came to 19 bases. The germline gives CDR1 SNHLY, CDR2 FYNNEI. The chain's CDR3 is CASSPSSTGRGTDTQYF. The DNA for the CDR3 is TGTGCCAGCAGTCCTTCCTCAACAGGGAGAGGCACAGATACGCAGTATTTT.